This TCR beta chain was documented in a study of T cells in Graves' hyperthyroidism and ophthalmopathy. RNA transcripts provided the source from which TCR beta CDR3 regions were amplified. HTBI primers were the set used in a first-round RT-PCR of the TCR CDR3. TCRdb recomputed calls from the multiplex PCR reads with MiXCR, one row per CDR3 protein. The sample lists about 200,000 distinct CDR3 sequences, about 17% occurring once. This clonotype has a count of ten or more. Germline V CDR1 and CDR2: MNHEY, SVGAGI. Between the trimmed V and J ends, which lost 1 base and 2 bases, there was a span of 11 bases. CDR3 length: 16 amino acids.

The sequence was collected from a woman aged 45-60 years with Graves' hyperthyroidism. The chain joins TRBV6-5 to TRBJ1-4; weak D call: TRBD1 (6 bases). Sequenced sample: blood. The CDR3 region has the DNA TGTGCCAGCAGTTACTATCGGGGGCTGACTAATGAAAAACTGTTTTTT. Translating it yields CASSYYRGLTNEKLFF.